This paragraph covers one T cell receptor beta chain sequence. Using immunoSEQ multiplex PCR, the repertoire was profiled, and TCRdb retains in-frame clones only, with some absent. The sample includes 100,000 or so clones, 91% seen only once; the top ten take about 1%. These data belong to a study of blood T cell repertoires in COVID-19. Study background: The samples span acute and convalescent COVID-19 from the United States, Italy and Spain. T cells, B-cell-depleted T cells, or PBMCs provided the cDNA or gDNA that served as material.

V gave up 1 base and J gave up 7 bases, with 16 bases separating them. The CDR3 spans 15 residues. CDR1 is SGHDN, CDR2 FVKESK, per germline. Source material: peripheral blood. The chain joins TRBV14 to TRBJ1-2, with D tentatively TRBD1 (6 bases). The source is a man between 60 and 75 years old with acute or convalescent COVID-19. In DNA, the CDR3 is TGTGCCAGCAGCCAAGCGTCCGGGGGGCCCGCTGGCTACACCTTC. Encoded protein: CASSQASGGPAGYTF.